Each of the 10 T cell receptor beta chains below was sequenced from the same sample in a study of CD8+ T cells in alopecia areata. Treatment reported: oral pan-JAK inhibitor, 5-10 mg twice daily. RNA was isolated and reverse transcribed to cDNA, the sequencing template. The data were produced by immunoSEQ multiplex PCR, yet TCRdb's version contains in-frame clones alone and is incomplete. The sample has 95,000 to 150,000 clones, 61% seen once. The sample in question was CD4+ T cells sorted from blood, obtained at week 4, from a patient treated with tofacitinib. Receptors originate from a human donor with alopecia areata.

The chain has TRBV19 and TRBJ1-5, with TRBD1 as a possible D gene (6 bases). Trimming shortened V by 4 bases and J by 3 bases, and 10 bases separated the two germline ends. Germline assignment: CDR1 LNHDA and CDR2 SQIVND (reference sequence). CDR3 length: 14 residues. Here the CDR3 DNA reads TGTGCCAGTAGTAGTCAGGGGCCCAATCAGCCCCAGCATTTT. Its translation is CASSSQGPNQPQHF.

The chain carries TRBV27 and TRBJ1-6, with D possibly matching TRBD1 (5 bases). The CDR3 runs to 13 residues. Trimming stripped 2 bases from V and 8 bases from J, with 7 bases between. Germline assignment: CDR1 MNHEY and CDR2 SMNVEV (reference sequence). The CDR3 sequence: CASSLGGDSPLHF. The CDR3 DNA follows: TGTGCCAGCAGTTTAGGGGGGGATTCACCCCTCCACTTT.

This clone showed up just a few times. The DNA of the CDR3 is TGTGCCAGCAGCTCACATGGGACAGGGGACGTAGCTTTCTTT. Protein: CASSSHGTGDVAFF. This sequence joins TRBV9 and TRBJ1-1; 10 bases are a match to TRBD1. Germline V gives CDR1 SGDLS, CDR2 YYNGEE. This CDR3 spans 14 amino acids. The J segment lost 10 bases and the V segment lost 4 bases, leaving 10 bases of the junction unmatched.

V is TRBV5-1 and J is TRBJ2-3; 13 nucleotides match TRBD2. Trimming removed 4 bases from V and 6 bases from J; junction bases left unmatched: 8. This CDR3 has 16 residues. Germline V gene data show CDR1 as SGHRS and CDR2 as YFSETQ. The CDR3 region is CASSKKTSGRTDTQYF. Here the CDR3 DNA reads TGCGCCAGCAGCAAGAAGACTAGCGGGAGGACGGATACGCAGTATTTT.

The V call is TRBV25-1, the J call TRBJ1-1; D unresolved. Trimming left V 1 base short and J 6 bases short, with 6 bases between. This CDR3 has 12 amino acids. Per germline, CDR1 MGHDK and CDR2 SYGVNS. The CDR3 reads CASSEWGSEAFF. The CDR3 DNA reads TGTGCCAGCAGTGAATGGGGTTCTGAAGCTTTCTTT.

J is TRBJ1-5 and V is TRBV25-1; D is possibly TRBD1 (6 bases). The V and J ends lost 3 bases and 9 bases respectively, with 15 bases between them. The CDR3 covers 14 residues. The germline gives CDR1 MGHDK, CDR2 SYGVNS. CDR3 in amino acids: CASSDLGTFRPQHF. The CDR3 bases are TGTGCCAGCAGTGACCTTGGGACATTCAGGCCCCAGCATTTT.

This rearrangement joins TRBV28 to TRBJ1-2, with 8 nucleotides matching TRBD1. V lost 4 bases and J lost 7; bases outside the gene matches: 11. Germline V gene lookup returns CDR1 MDHEN and CDR2 SYDVKM. This CDR3 has 15 residues. CDR3 nucleotides: TGTGCCAGCAGTTCCGGGACAGGTCATCTTTCTGGCTACACCTTC. This encodes CASSSGTGHLSGYTF.

The chain uses TRBV9 and TRBJ2-1; 9 nucleotides line up with TRBD2. Unmatched junction bases numbered 7, after V lost 5 bases and J lost 7 bases. Germline loops: CDR1 SGDLS, CDR2 YYNGEE. The CDR3 covers 14 residues. The CDR3 region has the DNA TGTGCCAGCAGTTTAGCGGGGGAGGGGAATGAGCAGTTCTTC. This codes for CASSLAGEGNEQFF.

The rearrangement links TRBV30 to TRBJ2-7; 8 bases are a match to TRBD2. Germline V gene sequence: CDR1 GTSNPN, CDR2 SVGIG (reference sequence). The CDR3 runs to 14 residues. Trimming cost V 4 bases and J 5 bases; bases outside gene matches: 10. The CDR3 DNA follows: TGTGCCTGGACCCCGGGACTAGAGGCCCACGAGCAGTACTTC. It codes for CAWTPGLEAHEQYF.

The rearrangement joins TRBV27 to TRBJ2-1; D is perhaps TRBD1 (6 bases). The CDR3 loop spans 18 amino acids. The germline V gene has CDR1 MNHEY and CDR2 SMNVEV (reference sequence). Trimming removed 6 bases at V and 7 bases at J, with 28 bases between. The CDR3 is CASSWLPTGHFRRNEQFF. CDR3 bases: TGTGCCAGCAGCTGGCTCCCTACAGGGCACTTCAGAAGGAATGAGCAGTTCTTC.